This note documents a single T cell receptor beta chain sequence. Under the authors' procedure: Estimation of nucleated cell counts relied on the amplification of reference gene primers. The protocol was immunoSEQ multiplex PCR, while the TCRdb copy is restricted to in-frame clones and leaves out a portion. V and J calls and clone size are those listed in that table; D and trimming were worked out from the DNA. The sample has 27,000 or so clones; about 80% are singletons. The sample is drawn from a study of blood T cell repertoires in COVID-19. About the research overall: COVID-19 samples, acute and convalescent, were from the United States, Italy and Spain. The cDNA or gDNA used as material had been derived from T cells, B-cell-depleted T cells, or PBMCs.

This CDR3 region has 15 residues. The V and J ends lost 2 bases and 0 bases respectively, with 11 bases between them. CDR1 is GTSNPN and CDR2 is SVGIG in the germline V gene (reference sequence). The receptor was derived from a man aged 70-80 years with active COVID-19. The rearrangement joins TRBV30 to TRBJ1-5; D may be TRBD1 (5 bases). The sequenced sample was peripheral blood. CDR3 bases: TGTGCCTGGAGTCTCCGGGGGACTAGCAATCAGCCCCAGCATTTT. Its translation is CAWSLRGTSNQPQHF.